This paragraph reports one T cell receptor (beta chain). Antigen specificity is unknown. This sample was taken from a study of cytomegalovirus exposure and HLA in healthy donors. CDR1 is MNHNS and CDR2 is SASEGT in the germline V gene. This CDR3 is built from 17 residues. Between the trimmed V and J ends, which lost 3 bases and 2 bases, there was a span of 20 bases. General observations from the study: A later analysis linked a missense variant in DCLRE1C to the trimming of TCR beta V and J genes.

The primer mix had 60 Vbeta and 13 Jbeta primers. Data came from immunoSEQ multiplex PCR; TCRdb stores just in-frame clones and leaves some out. The sample contains tens of thousands of clones, approximately 75% of which appear only once. The source material was PBMCs. This receptor was obtained from a woman in her thirties or forties in good health and CMV-seropositive. The chain has TRBV6-1 and TRBJ2-7, with TRBD2 as a possible D gene (5 bases). The DNA for the CDR3 is TGTGCCAGCAGTGACCGTATAGGTAGTGGGAGAACCTACGAGCAGTACTTC. This translates into CASSDRIGSGRTYEQYF.